The next 4 T cell receptor beta chains were all read from a single sample in a study of T cell changes during pregnancy in multiple sclerosis. Method: immunoSEQ multiplex PCR; TCRdb's copy keeps in-frame clones and lacks some. The table lists around 30,000 clones, just over 90% of them singletons. Material: CD4+ T cells from peripheral blood mononuclear cells, obtained after pregnancy. The receptors here all came from a female donor with multiple sclerosis, enrolled in a pregnancy study.

V gene TRBV5-1 combines with J gene TRBJ2-7, with 8 bases matching TRBD2. The CDR3 spans 17 residues. J gave up 12 bases and V 3 bases, and 23 bases lay outside the gene matches. CDR1 is SGHRS, CDR2 YFSETQ, per germline. The chain's CDR3 is CASSWGPPGLDTDKTYF. Here the CDR3 DNA reads TGCGCCAGCAGCTGGGGGCCCCCGGGACTAGACACTGACAAAACGTACTTC.

The genes are TRBV19 and TRBJ2-1; TRBD2 might be the D (5 bases). Germline V gene sequence: CDR1 LNHDA, CDR2 SQIVND (reference sequence). V lost 3 bases to trimming and J lost 5 bases, with 8 bases between them. The CDR3 extends over 13 amino acids. The CDR3 bases are TGTGCCAGTAGTATTTGGGGAGACAATGAGCAGTTCTTC. It translates to CASSIWGDNEQFF.

The chain joins TRBV5-1 to TRBJ2-1; 13 bases agree with TRBD2. Per the germline V gene, CDR1 is SGHRS and CDR2 is YFSETQ. V lost 5 bases to trimming and J lost 9 bases; unmatched junction nucleotides: 11. This CDR3 is 16 amino acids long. The CDR3 nucleotides are TGCGCCAGCAGACCGGTAGGACTAGCGGGGGTCAGTGAGCAGTTCTTC. Its translation: CASRPVGLAGVSEQFF.

This chain connects TRBV2 to TRBJ2-1; 9 bases are shared with TRBD2. Germline CDR1 and CDR2: SNHLY and FYNNEI. The CDR3 length is 16 residues. V gave up 8 bases and J gave up 0 bases; unmatched junction bases: 8. DNA for the CDR3: TGTGCCAGCGTGTTGCGGGAGGGAAGCTCCTACAATGAGCAGTTCTTC. Protein: CASVLREGSSYNEQFF.